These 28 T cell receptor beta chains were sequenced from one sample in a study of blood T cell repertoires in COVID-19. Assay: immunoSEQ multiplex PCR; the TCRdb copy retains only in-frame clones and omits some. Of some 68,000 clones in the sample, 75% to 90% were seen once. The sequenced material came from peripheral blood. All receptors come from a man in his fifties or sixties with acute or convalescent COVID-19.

Here the CDR3 reads CASSETGTRENIQYF. The CDR3 bases are TGTGCCAGCAGCGAAACCGGGACACGGGAAAACATTCAGTACTTC. The chain uses TRBV5-4 and TRBJ2-4; possibly TRBD1 for D (6 bases). This CDR3 contains 15 residues. Trimming took 4 bases from V and 5 from J, leaving 16 bases between them. Germline V gives CDR1 SGHNT, CDR2 YYREEE (reference sequence).

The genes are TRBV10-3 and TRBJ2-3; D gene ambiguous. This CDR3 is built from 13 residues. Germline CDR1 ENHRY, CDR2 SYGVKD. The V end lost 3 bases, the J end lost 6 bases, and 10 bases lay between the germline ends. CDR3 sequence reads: CAISDRPGDTQYF. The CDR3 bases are TGTGCCATCAGTGACCGACCCGGGGATACGCAGTATTTT.

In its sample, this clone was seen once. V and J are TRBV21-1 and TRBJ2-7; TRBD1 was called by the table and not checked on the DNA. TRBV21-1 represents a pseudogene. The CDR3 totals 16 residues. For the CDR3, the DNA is TGTGCCAGCAGCAAAAGGGACACCGATTGTACCTACGAGCAGTACGTC. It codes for CASSKRDTDCTYEQYV.

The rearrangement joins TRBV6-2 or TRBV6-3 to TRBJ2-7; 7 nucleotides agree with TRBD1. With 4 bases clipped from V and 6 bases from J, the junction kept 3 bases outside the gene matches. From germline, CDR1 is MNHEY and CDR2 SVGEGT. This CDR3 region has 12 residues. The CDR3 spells CASSSTGFEQYV. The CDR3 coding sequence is TGTGCCAGCAGTTCGACAGGGTTCGAGCAGTACGTC.

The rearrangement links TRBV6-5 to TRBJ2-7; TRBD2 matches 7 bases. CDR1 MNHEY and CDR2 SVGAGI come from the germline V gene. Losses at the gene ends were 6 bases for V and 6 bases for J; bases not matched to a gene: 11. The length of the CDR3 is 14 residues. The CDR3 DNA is TGTGCCAGCAGGAAGCGGGACGGAGCCATCGAGCAGTACGTC. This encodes CASRKRDGAIEQYV.

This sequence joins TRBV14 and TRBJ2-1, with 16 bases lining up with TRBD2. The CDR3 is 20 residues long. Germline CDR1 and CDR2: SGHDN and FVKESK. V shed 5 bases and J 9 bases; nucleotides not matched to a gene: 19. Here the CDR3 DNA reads TGTGCCAGCAGCGGATACTCCGGGACTAGCGGGAGGGCCCTCAGTAGTGAGCAGTTCTTC. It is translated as CASSGYSGTSGRALSSEQFF.

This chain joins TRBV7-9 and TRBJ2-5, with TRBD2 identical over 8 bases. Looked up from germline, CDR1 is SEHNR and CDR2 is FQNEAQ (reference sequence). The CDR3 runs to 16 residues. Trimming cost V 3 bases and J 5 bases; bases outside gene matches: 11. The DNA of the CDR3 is TGTGCCAGCAGCTTTTATGCGGGGGGCGGTTCGGAGACCCAGTACTTC. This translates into CASSFYAGGGSETQYF.

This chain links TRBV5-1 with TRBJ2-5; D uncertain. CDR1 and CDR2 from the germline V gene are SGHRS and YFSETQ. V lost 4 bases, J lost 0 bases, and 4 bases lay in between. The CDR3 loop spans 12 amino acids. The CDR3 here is CASSANQETQYF. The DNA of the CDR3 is TGCGCCAGCAGCGCGAACCAAGAGACCCAGTACTTC.

DNA of the CDR3: TGCGCCAGCAGATCGACTAGTTCCCCAAGAGAGACCCAGTACTTC. Encoded protein: CASRSTSSPRETQYF. This chain connects TRBV10-1 to TRBJ2-5, with TRBD2 as a possible D gene (6 bases). Deletions cut 6 bases from V and 4 bases from J, with 18 bases between. The CDR3 has 15 amino acids. Germline V gene sequence: CDR1 WNHNN, CDR2 SYGVQD (reference sequence).

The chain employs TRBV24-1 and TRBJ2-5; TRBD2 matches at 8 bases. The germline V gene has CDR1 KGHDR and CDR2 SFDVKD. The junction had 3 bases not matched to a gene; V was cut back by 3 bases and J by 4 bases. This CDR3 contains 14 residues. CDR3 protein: CATSDRTSRETQYF. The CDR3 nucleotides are TGTGCCACCAGTGATAGGACTAGCAGAGAGACCCAGTACTTC.

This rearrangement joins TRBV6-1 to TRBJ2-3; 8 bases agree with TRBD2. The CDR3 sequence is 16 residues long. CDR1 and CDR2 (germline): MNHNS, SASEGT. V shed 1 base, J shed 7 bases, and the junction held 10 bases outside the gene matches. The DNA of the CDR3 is TGTGCCAGCAGTGAAGGGGGCAGCGGGAGTGGAAATACGCAGTATTTT. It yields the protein CASSEGGSGSGNTQYF.

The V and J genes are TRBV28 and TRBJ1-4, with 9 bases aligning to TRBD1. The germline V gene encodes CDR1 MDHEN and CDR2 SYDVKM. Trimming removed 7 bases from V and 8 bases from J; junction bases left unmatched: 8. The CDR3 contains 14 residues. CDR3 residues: CASTPGQGKEKLFF. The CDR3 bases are TGTGCCAGCACTCCGGGACAGGGTAAAGAAAAACTGTTTTTT.

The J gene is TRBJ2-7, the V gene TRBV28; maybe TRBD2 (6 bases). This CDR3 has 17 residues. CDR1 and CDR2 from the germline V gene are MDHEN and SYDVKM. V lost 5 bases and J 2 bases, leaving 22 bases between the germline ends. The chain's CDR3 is CASSTLPRREATYEQYF. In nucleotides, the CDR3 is TGTGCCAGCAGTACCCTTCCTCGAAGGGAGGCAACCTACGAGCAGTACTTC.

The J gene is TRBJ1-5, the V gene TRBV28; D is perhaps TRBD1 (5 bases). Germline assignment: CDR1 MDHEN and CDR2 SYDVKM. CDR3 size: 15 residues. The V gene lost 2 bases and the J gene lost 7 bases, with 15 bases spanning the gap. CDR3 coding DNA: TGTGCCAGCAGTTTACCGGGGGGAGCGTTGCAGCCCCAGCATTTT. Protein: CASSLPGGALQPQHF. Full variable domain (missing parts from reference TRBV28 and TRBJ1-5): DVKVTQSSRYLVKRTGEKVFLECVQDMDHENMFWYRQDPGLGLRLIYFSYDVKMKEKGDIPEGYSVSREKKERFSLILESASTNQTSMYLCASSLPGGALQPQHFGDGTRLSIL.

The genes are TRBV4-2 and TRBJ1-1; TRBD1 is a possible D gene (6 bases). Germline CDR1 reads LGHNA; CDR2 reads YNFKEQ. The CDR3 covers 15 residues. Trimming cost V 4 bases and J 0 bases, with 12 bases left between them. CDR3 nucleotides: TGTGCCAGCAGCCTAAAGGGACACCTGAACACTGAAGCTTTCTTT. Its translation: CASSLKGHLNTEAFF.

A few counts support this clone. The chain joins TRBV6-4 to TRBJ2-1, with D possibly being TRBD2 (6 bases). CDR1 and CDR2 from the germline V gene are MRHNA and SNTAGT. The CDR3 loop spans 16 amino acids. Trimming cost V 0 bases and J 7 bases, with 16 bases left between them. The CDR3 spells CASSDSIKGGWNEQFF. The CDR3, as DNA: TGTGCCAGCAGTGACTCCATAAAGGGAGGCTGGAATGAGCAGTTCTTC.

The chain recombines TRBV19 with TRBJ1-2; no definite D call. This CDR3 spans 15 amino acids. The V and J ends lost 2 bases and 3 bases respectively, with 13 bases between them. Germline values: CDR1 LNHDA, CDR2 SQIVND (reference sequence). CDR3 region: CASSIRGGRYYGYTF. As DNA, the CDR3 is TGTGCCAGTAGTATAAGAGGAGGACGGTACTATGGCTACACCTTC.

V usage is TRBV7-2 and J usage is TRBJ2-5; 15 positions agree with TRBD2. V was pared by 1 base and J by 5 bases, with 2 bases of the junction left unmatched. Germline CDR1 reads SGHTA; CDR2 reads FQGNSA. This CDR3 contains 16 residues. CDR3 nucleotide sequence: TGTGCCAGCAGCTTAGGGGGACTAGCGGGAGGTGAGACCCAGTACTTC. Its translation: CASSLGGLAGGETQYF.

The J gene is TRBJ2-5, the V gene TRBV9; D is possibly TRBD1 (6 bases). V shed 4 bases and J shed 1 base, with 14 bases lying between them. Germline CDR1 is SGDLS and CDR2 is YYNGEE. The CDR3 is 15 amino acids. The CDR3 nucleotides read TGTGCCAGCAGCCCAAACCCAGGGGTCCAAGAGACCCAGTACTTC. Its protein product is CASSPNPGVQETQYF.

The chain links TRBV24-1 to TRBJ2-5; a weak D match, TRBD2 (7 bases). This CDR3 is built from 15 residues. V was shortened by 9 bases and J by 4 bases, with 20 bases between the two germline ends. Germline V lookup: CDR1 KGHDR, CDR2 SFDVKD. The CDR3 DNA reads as TGTGCCACCTCCAGCGTGGGGGGGCTGCGAGAGACCCAGTACTTC. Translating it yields CATSSVGGLRETQYF.

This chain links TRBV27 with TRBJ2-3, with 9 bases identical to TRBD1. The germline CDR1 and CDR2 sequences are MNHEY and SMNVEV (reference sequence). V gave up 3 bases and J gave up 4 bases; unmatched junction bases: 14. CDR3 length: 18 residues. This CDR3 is CASSLGAPDRGFPDTQYF. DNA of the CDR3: TGTGCCAGCAGTTTGGGAGCCCCAGACAGGGGGTTTCCAGATACGCAGTATTTT.

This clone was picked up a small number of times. The CDR3 DNA is TGTGCCAGTAGAATGGGACAGGCCACCGCTCGGGGCTACACCTTC. The encoded protein is CASRMGQATARGYTF. V usage is TRBV19 and J usage is TRBJ1-2; 8 positions match TRBD1. The CDR3 is made up of 15 amino acids. CDR1 and CDR2 from the germline V gene are LNHDA and SQIVND (reference sequence). With 6 bases clipped from V and 8 bases from J, the junction kept 14 bases outside the gene matches.

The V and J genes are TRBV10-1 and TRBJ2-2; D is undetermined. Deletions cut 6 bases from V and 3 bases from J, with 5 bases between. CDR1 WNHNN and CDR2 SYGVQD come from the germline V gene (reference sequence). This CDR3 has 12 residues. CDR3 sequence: CASSTDTGELFF. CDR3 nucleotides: TGCGCCAGCAGCACAGACACCGGGGAGCTGTTTTTT.

CDR3 region: CASSLGGGSEPHNEQFF. CDR3 coding DNA: TGCGCCAGCAGCTTGGGTGGTGGGAGTGAACCCCACAATGAGCAGTTCTTC. V and J are TRBV5-1 and TRBJ2-1, with TRBD2 as a possible D gene (5 bases). V was clipped by 0 bases and J by 5 bases, with 18 bases between them. The CDR3 runs 17 residues. CDR1 and CDR2 from the germline V gene are SGHRS and YFSETQ.

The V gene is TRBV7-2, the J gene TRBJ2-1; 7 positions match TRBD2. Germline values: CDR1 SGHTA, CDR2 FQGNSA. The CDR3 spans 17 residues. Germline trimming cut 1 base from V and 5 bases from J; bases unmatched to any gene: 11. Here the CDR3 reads CASSLEAVRGTDNEQFF. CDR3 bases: TGTGCCAGCAGCTTAGAAGCCGTGCGGGGGACTGACAATGAGCAGTTCTTC.

CDR3 in amino acids: CASSLLPQGLANEQFF. The CDR3 DNA is TGTGCCAGCAGCTTACTTCCTCAAGGACTAGCCAATGAGCAGTTCTTC. The chain combines TRBV7-9 with TRBJ2-1, with 8 positions matching TRBD2. Germline-derived CDR1 and CDR2 are SEHNR and FQNEAQ (reference sequence). V gave up 2 bases and J gave up 6 bases; unmatched junction bases: 9. The length of the CDR3 is 16 residues.

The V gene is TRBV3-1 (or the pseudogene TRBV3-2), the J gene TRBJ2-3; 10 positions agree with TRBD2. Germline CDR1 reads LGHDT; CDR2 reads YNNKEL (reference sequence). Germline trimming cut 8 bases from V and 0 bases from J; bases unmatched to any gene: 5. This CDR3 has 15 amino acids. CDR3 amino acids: CASGYSGRSTDTQYF. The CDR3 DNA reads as TGTGCCAGCGGTTATAGCGGGAGGAGCACAGATACGCAGTATTTT.

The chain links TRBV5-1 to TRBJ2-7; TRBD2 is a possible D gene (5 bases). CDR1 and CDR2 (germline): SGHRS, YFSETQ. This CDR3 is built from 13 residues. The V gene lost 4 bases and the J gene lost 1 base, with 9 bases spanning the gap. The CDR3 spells CASSPSGSYEQYV. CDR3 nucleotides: TGCGCCAGCAGCCCGTCGGGATCCTACGAGCAGTACGTC.